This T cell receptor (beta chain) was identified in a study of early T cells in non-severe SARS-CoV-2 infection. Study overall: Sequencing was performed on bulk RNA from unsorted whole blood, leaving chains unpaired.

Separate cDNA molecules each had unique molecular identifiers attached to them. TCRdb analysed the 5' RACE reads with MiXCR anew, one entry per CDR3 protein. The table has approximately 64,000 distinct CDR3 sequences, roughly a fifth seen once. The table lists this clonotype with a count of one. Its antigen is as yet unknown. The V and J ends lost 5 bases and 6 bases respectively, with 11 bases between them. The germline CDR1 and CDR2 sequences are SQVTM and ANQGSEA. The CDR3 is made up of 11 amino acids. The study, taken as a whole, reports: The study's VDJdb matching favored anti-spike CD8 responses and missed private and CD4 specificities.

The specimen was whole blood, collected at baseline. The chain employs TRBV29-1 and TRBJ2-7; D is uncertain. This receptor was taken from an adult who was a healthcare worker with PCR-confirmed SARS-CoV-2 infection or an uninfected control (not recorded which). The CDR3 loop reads CSVLGKSEQYF. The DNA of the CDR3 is TGCAGCGTTTTAGGAAAATCCGAGCAGTACTTC.